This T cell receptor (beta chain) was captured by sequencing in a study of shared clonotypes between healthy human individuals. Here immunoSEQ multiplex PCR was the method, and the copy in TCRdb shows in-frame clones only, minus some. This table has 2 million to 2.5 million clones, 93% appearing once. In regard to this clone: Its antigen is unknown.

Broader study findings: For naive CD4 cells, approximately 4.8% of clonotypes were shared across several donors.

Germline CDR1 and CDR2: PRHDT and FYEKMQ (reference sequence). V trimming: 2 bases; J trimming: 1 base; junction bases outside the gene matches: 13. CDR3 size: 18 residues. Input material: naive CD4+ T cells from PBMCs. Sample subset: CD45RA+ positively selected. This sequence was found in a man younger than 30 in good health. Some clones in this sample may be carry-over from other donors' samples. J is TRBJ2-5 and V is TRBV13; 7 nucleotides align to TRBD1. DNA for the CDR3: TGTGCCAGCAGCTTATTAAATTCCGACAGGGCAAGCCAAGAGACCCAGTACTTC. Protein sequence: CASSLLNSDRASQETQYF. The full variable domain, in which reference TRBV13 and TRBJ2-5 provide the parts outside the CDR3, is AAGVIQSPRHLIKEKRETATLKCYPIPRHDTVYWYQQGPGQDPQFLISFYEKMQSDKGSIPDRFSAQQFSDYHSELNMSSLELGDSALYFCASSLLNSDRASQETQYFGPGTRLLVL.